The 12 T cell receptor beta chains given below trace back to one sample, sequenced in a study of blood T cell repertoires in COVID-19. Assay: immunoSEQ multiplex PCR; the TCRdb copy retains only in-frame clones and omits some. The repertoire has approximately 480,000 clones, roughly 87% of them found once; the top ten carry 0.7%. Source material: PBMCs or T cells enriched from blood (not recorded which). The origin of the receptors is a woman under 30 who had recovered from COVID-19.

This clone was seen a few times. The chain joins TRBV30 to TRBJ1-3, with TRBD1 identical over 7 bases. J lost 2 bases, V lost 5 bases, and 6 bases had no gene match. The CDR3 has 14 residues. Germline assignment: CDR1 GTSNPN and CDR2 SVGIG (reference sequence). This CDR3 reads CAWASGTAGNTIYF. In DNA form, the CDR3 reads TGTGCCTGGGCCTCCGGGACAGCTGGAAACACCATATATTTT.

The rearrangement uses TRBV19 and TRBJ2-2; 7 bases fit TRBD1. V lost 7 bases, J lost 7 bases, and 15 bases stayed unmatched. Germline V CDR1 and CDR2: LNHDA, SQIVND (reference sequence). This CDR3 has 16 residues. The CDR3 loop is CASTARGMARNGELFF. DNA of the CDR3: TGTGCCAGTACGGCCAGGGGGATGGCACGGAACGGGGAGCTGTTTTTT.

The chain combines TRBV5-1 with TRBJ1-2; tentatively, D is TRBD1 (6 bases). Germline CDR1 SGHRS, CDR2 YFSETQ. Trimming took off 4 bases at V and 4 bases at J, with 11 bases between the two ends. This CDR3 is built from 13 residues. The CDR3 region is CASSQGPSYGYTF. CDR3 DNA: TGCGCCAGCAGCCAGGGGCCCAGCTATGGCTACACCTTC.

There are a few counts of this clone. V is TRBV5-1 and J is TRBJ2-4; TRBD2 aligns across 12 bases. This CDR3 spans 17 amino acids. The ends lost 4 bases at V and 8 bases at J; junction bases unmatched: 13. CDR1 is SGHRS, CDR2 YFSETQ, per germline. The CDR3: CASSPRTSGVIGDIQYF. The CDR3 coding sequence is TGCGCCAGCAGCCCGAGGACTAGCGGGGTGATTGGGGACATTCAGTACTTC. Full variable domain (outside the CDR3, taken from reference TRBV5-1 and TRBJ2-4): KAGVTQTPRYLIKTRGQQVTLSCSPISGHRSVSWYQQTPGQGLQFLFEYFSETQRNKGNFPGRFSGRQFSNSRSEMNVSTLELGDSALYLCASSPRTSGVIGDIQYFGAGTRLSVL.

The J gene is TRBJ1-4, the V gene TRBV19, with no clear D. V lost 7 bases and J lost 4, with 19 bases in between. This CDR3 is built from 16 residues. Germline values: CDR1 LNHDA, CDR2 SQIVND (reference sequence). The CDR3, as DNA: TGTGCCAGTACCATAACTGAGGGTAGCCGTAATGAAAAACTGTTTTTT. As protein: CASTITEGSRNEKLFF. The whole variable domain, remainder taken from reference TRBV19 and TRBJ1-4, is DGGITQSPKYLFRKEGQNVTLSCEQNLNHDAMYWYRQDPGQGLRLIYYSQIVNDFQKGDIAEGYSVSREKKESFPLTVTSAQKNPTAFYLCASTITEGSRNEKLFFGSGTQLSVL.

V usage is TRBV9 and J usage is TRBJ1-1; tentative D call: TRBD1 (6 bases). Between the trimmed V and J ends, which lost 4 bases and 4 bases, there was a span of 17 bases. Germline V CDR1 and CDR2: SGDLS, YYNGEE. The CDR3 spans 15 residues. The DNA for the CDR3 is TGTGCCAGCAGCCTACGGCCAGGGGAGGGCACTGAAGCTTTCTTT. Translated: CASSLRPGEGTEAFF.

The genes are TRBV5-4 and TRBJ2-3, with 8 bases aligning to TRBD2. The CDR3 is made up of 16 amino acids. V lost 2 bases and J lost 2; bases outside the gene matches: 7. In germline, CDR1 is SGHNT, CDR2 YYREEE (reference sequence). CDR3 protein: CASSLGVAGLTDTQYF. The CDR3 nucleotides read TGTGCCAGCAGCTTAGGGGTAGCGGGGCTCACAGATACGCAGTATTTT.

This clone was seen once. The genes are TRBV2 and TRBJ1-5; 7 positions match TRBD1. The V segment lost 5 bases and the J segment 4 bases; nucleotides outside the gene matches: 5. The CDR3 is made up of 14 amino acids. The V gene's germline CDR1 is SNHLY and CDR2 FYNNEI. CDR3 region: CASSIGDRNQPQHF. The CDR3 DNA is TGTGCCAGCAGTATAGGGGACAGAAATCAGCCCCAGCATTTT.

This clone was seen only once. This sequence joins TRBV9 and TRBJ1-3; 7 bases are shared with TRBD1. CDR1 is SGDLS, CDR2 YYNGEE, per germline. This CDR3 region has 14 residues. V shed 5 bases, J shed 0 bases, and the junction held 2 bases outside the gene matches. For the CDR3, the DNA is TGTGCCAGCAGTACAGGGGACTCTGGAAACACCATATATTTT. It yields the protein CASSTGDSGNTIYF.

Comments on this clone: Other nucleotide sequences in the sample specify the same CDR3. The chain combines TRBV7-9 with TRBJ2-1; 7 bases map to TRBD1. CDR3 size: 14 residues. The germline CDR1 and CDR2 sequences are SEHNR and FQNEAQ (reference sequence). Unmatched junction bases numbered 7, after V lost 3 bases and J lost 8 bases. The CDR3 DNA reads as TGTGCCAGCAGCTTCGGCCAGGGGGTCGATGAGCAGTTCTTC. Translation: CASSFGQGVDEQFF.

This sequence joins TRBV29-1 and TRBJ1-2, with TRBD1 matching over 7 bases. The CDR3 loop spans 12 amino acids. V trimming: 6 bases; J trimming: 6 bases; junction bases outside the gene matches: 7. In germline, CDR1 is SQVTM, CDR2 ANQGSEA. The CDR3 DNA is TGCAGCGTGGGACAGACAGTCGATGGCTACACCTTC. It codes for CSVGQTVDGYTF.

The V and J genes are TRBV18 and TRBJ1-2; D gene ambiguous. The germline V gene has CDR1 KGHSH and CDR2 LQKENI. V lost 5 bases and J 3 bases, leaving 7 bases between the germline ends. This CDR3 spans 12 amino acids. CDR3 in DNA: TGTGCCAGCTCAGGAGATGACTATGGCTACACCTTC. The encoded protein is CASSGDDYGYTF.